The 26 T cell receptor beta chains reported below all come from one sample, sequenced in a study of blood T cell repertoires in COVID-19. Libraries were prepared by immunoSEQ multiplex PCR; TCRdb keeps only in-frame clonotypes and omits some of them. This sample carries approximately 200,000 clones, 85% of them seen once, and the ten largest clones take about 17%. Specimen: PBMCs or T cells enriched from blood (not recorded which). The receptors derive from a middle-aged man who had recovered from COVID-19.

The chain joins TRBV30 to TRBJ1-5, with 10 bases identical to TRBD1. The CDR3 totals 15 residues. With 3 bases clipped from V and 7 bases from J, the junction kept 9 bases outside the gene matches. Germline CDR1 is GTSNPN and CDR2 is SVGIG (reference sequence). The CDR3 loop is CAWRERGQGNQPQHF. CDR3 nucleotide sequence: TGTGCCTGGAGGGAACGGGGACAGGGGAACCAGCCCCAGCATTTT.

The J gene is TRBJ2-1, the V gene TRBV4-2; 10 bases map to TRBD2. The trim removed 1 base at V and 7 bases at J, leaving 16 bases unmatched. This CDR3 contains 19 residues. The germline gives CDR1 LGHNA, CDR2 YNFKEQ. In nucleotides, the CDR3 is TGTGCCAGCAGCCAAGGAAATTACCTAGCGGGAGATGCGGGGAATGAGCAGTTCTTC. Translation: CASSQGNYLAGDAGNEQFF.

The gene calls are TRBV6-5 and TRBJ2-3; D remains unclear. The CDR3 is 13 residues long. V was pared by 5 bases and J by 9 bases, with 15 bases between. Germline V gene data show CDR1 as MNHEY and CDR2 as SVGAGI. As DNA, the CDR3 is TGTGCCAGCAGTACCCCGGGTTCGTGGACGCAGTATTTT. It translates to CASSTPGSWTQYF.

The chain couples TRBV11-1 to TRBJ2-7; D is perhaps TRBD2 (6 bases). Germline V gene data show CDR1 as SGHAT and CDR2 as FQDESV (reference sequence). CDR3 length: 15 amino acids. Trimming removed 5 bases from V and 1 base from J, with 15 bases in between. Written as DNA, the CDR3 is TGTGCCAGCAGCCTAATCGACAGCGGGTCCTACGAGCAGTACTTC. It specifies CASSLIDSGSYEQYF.

The chain links TRBV30 to TRBJ2-7, with 12 bases aligning to TRBD1. In germline, CDR1 is GTSNPN, CDR2 SVGIG (reference sequence). Germline trimming cut 3 bases from V and 4 bases from J; bases unmatched to any gene: 4. CDR3 length: 14 residues. The CDR3 bases are TGTGCCTGGAGGCCGGGACAGGGGGCTTACGAGCAGTACTTC. Its translation: CAWRPGQGAYEQYF. Complete variable domain (other parts from reference TRBV30 and TRBJ2-7): SQTIHQWPATLVQPVGSPLSLECTVEGTSNPNLYWYRQAAGRGLQLLFYSVGIGQISSEVPQNLSASRPQDRQFILSSKKLLLSDSGFYLCAWRPGQGAYEQYFGPGTRLTVT.

The rearrangement links TRBV6-6 to TRBJ1-5, with 8 positions matching TRBD1. This CDR3 is built from 15 residues. Germline lookup yields CDR1 MNHNY and CDR2 SVGAGI (reference sequence). V was pared by 5 bases and J by 0 bases, with 3 bases of the junction left unmatched. The DNA for the CDR3 is TGTGCCAGCAGTCAACAGGGGGTTAGCAATCAGCCCCAGCATTTT. Its protein product is CASSQQGVSNQPQHF.

The chain has TRBV5-1 and TRBJ2-7, with D possibly TRBD1 on 5 matching bases. Germline V CDR1 and CDR2: SGHRS, YFSETQ. The CDR3 is 12 residues long. The V gene lost 4 bases and the J gene lost 7 bases, with 12 bases spanning the gap. The CDR3 sequence is CASSPAGQEQYF. As DNA, the CDR3 is TGCGCCAGCAGCCCGGCAGGGCAGGAGCAGTACTTC.

The genes are TRBV19 and TRBJ2-6, with D perhaps matching TRBD1 (6 bases). The germline CDR1 and CDR2 sequences are LNHDA and SQIVND (reference sequence). V shed 0 bases and J shed 0 bases, with 12 bases lying between them. The CDR3 is 18 residues long. DNA for the CDR3: TGTGCCAGTAGTATAGAGGGGGCAGGGGCCTCTGGGGCCAACGTCCTGACTTTC. It encodes CASSIEGAGASGANVLTF.

The chain uses TRBV19 and TRBJ2-6, with D possibly matching TRBD1 (5 bases). Trimming removed 3 bases from V and 0 bases from J, with 15 bases in between. The V gene's germline CDR1 is LNHDA and CDR2 SQIVND (reference sequence). CDR3 length: 18 residues. CDR3 nucleotide sequence: TGTGCCAGTAGTATTTCTTTGGTTAGGGGCTCTGGGGCCAACGTCCTGACTTTC. Its translation: CASSISLVRGSGANVLTF.

J is TRBJ1-2 and V is TRBV6-5, with a weak D call TRBD1 (6 bases). Germline V gene lookup returns CDR1 MNHEY and CDR2 SVGAGI. The CDR3 covers 14 residues. Trimming pared 9 bases from V and 3 bases from J, leaving 17 bases between. CDR3 protein: CASKAGGLDYGYTF. The CDR3 bases are TGTGCCAGTAAGGCGGGGGGCCTAGACTATGGCTACACCTTC.

This clone occurred a few times. V usage is TRBV11-3 and J usage is TRBJ1-2, with 8 positions matching TRBD1. Looked up from germline, CDR1 is SGHNT and CDR2 is YENEEA. The CDR3 loop spans 13 amino acids. Germline trimming cut 5 bases from V and 7 bases from J; bases unmatched to any gene: 6. CDR3 region: CASSNGQGRGYTF. The CDR3 DNA sequence: TGTGCCAGCAGCAACGGACAGGGTCGTGGCTACACCTTC.

This chain links TRBV28 with TRBJ1-2; perhaps TRBD1 as D (6 bases). The germline V gene encodes CDR1 MDHEN and CDR2 SYDVKM. The CDR3 runs 13 residues. Trimming stripped 6 bases from V and 2 bases from J, with 10 bases between. The CDR3 DNA reads as TGTGCCAGCAGCCTGCAGGGGAACTATGGCTACACCTTC. This translates into CASSLQGNYGYTF.

As for this clone: The germline gene is not matched at one end of the junction; a read error may be the cause. The rearrangement links TRBV7-7 to TRBJ2-3; TRBD2 agrees at 10 bases. The CDR3 sequence is 17 residues long. CDR1 and CDR2 (germline): SSHAT, FNYEAQ (reference sequence). CDR3 sequence: CASSATVIAGGGDTQYF. The CDR3 nucleotides are TGTGCTAGCAGCGCTACCGTTATAGCGGGAGGAGGGGATACGCAGTATTTT. Based on the CDR3 plus reference TRBV7-7 and TRBJ2-3, the full variable domain is GAGVSQSPRYKVTKRGQDVTLRCDPISSHATLYWYQQALGQGPEFLTYFNYEAQPDKSGLPSDRFSAERPEGSISTLTIQRTEQRDSAMYRCASSATVIAGGGDTQYFGPGTRLTVL.

This chain uses TRBV3-1 (or the pseudogene TRBV3-2) with TRBJ2-7, with 9 nucleotides matching TRBD1. V lost 4 bases to trimming and J lost 1 base; unmatched junction nucleotides: 5. Germline CDR1 reads LGHDT; CDR2 reads YNNKEL (reference sequence). This CDR3 contains 15 residues. CDR3 residues: CASSRGTGRSYEQYF. The CDR3 nucleotides are TGTGCCAGCAGCCGCGGGACAGGGAGGTCCTACGAGCAGTACTTC.

The rearrangement joins TRBV30 to TRBJ1-3; 7 nucleotides line up with TRBD1. CDR3 length: 14 amino acids. The ends lost 3 bases at V and 2 bases at J; junction bases unmatched: 4. Germline V gene sequence: CDR1 GTSNPN, CDR2 SVGIG (reference sequence). As DNA, the CDR3 is TGTGCCTGGAGGCCCGGGACAGCTGGAAACACCATATATTTT. It yields the protein CAWRPGTAGNTIYF.

The DNA of the CDR3 is TGTGCCACCAGTGAGCGGACAGGCAATCAGCCCCAGCATTTT. As protein: CATSERTGNQPQHF. The genes are TRBV24-1 and TRBJ1-5; maybe TRBD1 (6 bases). V lost 4 bases to trimming and J lost 2 bases, with 8 bases between them. The CDR3 has 14 residues. Germline CDR1 and CDR2: KGHDR and SFDVKD.

The chain employs TRBV27 and TRBJ2-7; D is perhaps TRBD2 (5 bases). Deletions cut 11 bases from V and 0 bases from J, with 11 bases between. The CDR3 runs 12 residues. Germline lookup yields CDR1 MNHEY and CDR2 SMNVEV (reference sequence). The DNA for the CDR3 is TGTGCCGCCCGCGGACTCTCCTACGAGCAGTACTTC. This sequence encodes CAARGLSYEQYF.

The rearrangement joins TRBV19 to TRBJ1-6, with D unclear. Germline lookup yields CDR1 LNHDA and CDR2 SQIVND (reference sequence). V dropped 4 bases and J dropped 0 bases, with 7 bases sitting between them. The CDR3 extends over 15 amino acids. In DNA form, the CDR3 reads TGTGCCAGTAGTACGACAAGCTCCTATAATTCACCCCTCCACTTT. It specifies CASSTTSSYNSPLHF.

V is TRBV28 and J is TRBJ2-1; TRBD2 matches at 9 bases. Trimming took 4 bases from V and 6 from J; bases not matched to a gene: 7. The germline CDR1 and CDR2 sequences are MDHEN and SYDVKM. This CDR3 is 15 amino acids long. CDR3 region: CASSYTAGGRNEQFF. The DNA for the CDR3 is TGTGCCAGCAGTTATACAGCGGGAGGACGCAATGAGCAGTTCTTC.

The gene calls are TRBV29-1 and TRBJ2-7; 9 bases map to TRBD1. CDR1 is SQVTM and CDR2 is ANQGSEA in the germline V gene. V shed 6 bases, J shed 3 bases, and the junction held 6 bases outside the gene matches. This CDR3 has 13 residues. The CDR3 region has the DNA TGCAGCGTCTCCGGGACAGGGAACTACGAGCAGTACTTC. Translation: CSVSGTGNYEQYF.

This sequence joins TRBV5-1 and TRBJ1-1; 7 nucleotides align to TRBD1. This CDR3 comprises 14 residues. V lost 3 bases and J lost 1; bases outside the gene matches: 3. Per the germline V gene, CDR1 is SGHRS and CDR2 is YFSETQ. The CDR3 protein is CASSYGQENTEAFF. Written as DNA, the CDR3 is TGCGCCAGCAGCTACGGACAGGAGAACACTGAAGCTTTCTTT.

The chain is built from TRBV12-3 or TRBV12-4 and TRBJ2-2, with D possibly matching TRBD2 (6 bases). The CDR3 covers 13 residues. V lost 4 bases and J 6 bases, leaving 9 bases between the germline ends. CDR3 loop: CASSSKRAGELFF. CDR3 in DNA: TGTGCCAGCAGTTCAAAGCGGGCCGGGGAGCTGTTTTTT.

V is TRBV5-1 and J is TRBJ1-1, with TRBD1 identical over 8 bases. The CDR3 sequence is 13 residues long. Germline trimming cut 7 bases from V and 7 bases from J; bases unmatched to any gene: 9. Germline V CDR1 and CDR2: SGHRS, YFSETQ. The chain's CDR3 is CASAGAGGVEAFF. The CDR3 DNA is TGCGCCAGCGCGGGGGCAGGGGGCGTTGAAGCTTTCTTT. The full variable domain, with the rest looked up from reference TRBV5-1 and TRBJ1-1, is KAGVTQTPRYLIKTRGQQVTLSCSPISGHRSVSWYQQTPGQGLQFLFEYFSETQRNKGNFPGRFSGRQFSNSRSEMNVSTLELGDSALYLCASAGAGGVEAFFGQGTRLTVV.

This CDR3 reads CASTWGAGVNTGELFF. In DNA, the CDR3 is TGTGCCAGCACTTGGGGAGCGGGAGTGAACACCGGGGAGCTGTTTTTT. The chain has TRBV5-5 and TRBJ2-2; the match to TRBD2 covers 8 bases. CDR1 and CDR2 (germline): SGHKS, YYEKEE (reference sequence). J gave up 1 base and V 6 bases, and 8 bases lay outside the gene matches. The CDR3 totals 16 residues. The full variable domain, in which reference TRBV5-5 and TRBJ2-2 provide the parts outside the CDR3, is DAGVTQSPTHLIKTRGQQVTLRCSPISGHKSVSWYQQVLGQGPQFIFQYYEKEERGRGNFPDRFSARQFPNYSSELNVNALLLGDSALYLCASTWGAGVNTGELFFGEGSRLTVL.

The chain joins TRBV7-8 to TRBJ2-1, with 11 bases fitting TRBD2. The CDR3 has 17 amino acids. The germline V gene has CDR1 SGHVS and CDR2 FQNEAQ. V shed 1 base, J shed 3 bases, and the junction held 5 bases outside the gene matches. The CDR3 DNA reads TGTGCCAGCAGCTTAGTAGTAGCGGGAGGGCTCTACAATGAGCAGTTCTTC. Translated: CASSLVVAGGLYNEQFF. The full variable domain, with the rest looked up from reference TRBV7-8 and TRBJ2-1, is GAGVSQSPRYKVAKRGQDVALRCDPISGHVSLFWYQQALGQGPEFLTYFQNEAQLDKSGLPSDRFFAERPEGSVSTLKIQRTQQEDSAVYLCASSLVVAGGLYNEQFFGPGTRLTVL.

The chain recombines TRBV20-1 with TRBJ1-1; D is unresolved. Trimming removed 4 bases at V and 4 bases at J, with 7 bases between. The germline CDR1 and CDR2 sequences are DFQATT and SNEGSKA (reference sequence). The CDR3 is made up of 11 amino acids. This chain's CDR3 is CSATGLTEAFF. The CDR3 region has the DNA TGCAGTGCTACGGGTCTCACTGAAGCTTTCTTT.